This T cell receptor beta chain appears in the sequencing data of a study of T cells in Graves' hyperthyroidism and ophthalmopathy (dated by TCRdb to about 2019). Looking at the study overall: To identify TCR V-J signatures that set the groups apart, the researchers used a discovery cohort of more than 95 patients, made up of under 50 with Graves' ophthalmopathy and about 60 with stable Graves' hyperthyroidism. An independent validation cohort of fewer than 20 hyperthyroidism patients and over 15 patients who later progressed to ophthalmopathy tested prospective prediction of ophthalmopathy. The 90 to 100 discovery patients were randomly split 7:3 into training and test sets. In roughly six Graves' hyperthyroidism patients, the study also compared T-cell repertoires from thyroid tissue with T-cell repertoires from blood. After blood sampling, hyperthyroidism patients were treated with methimazole at a starting dose of 30 mg daily, and ophthalmopathy patients were treated with high-dose intravenous methylprednisolone. The paper describes TCR Vbeta CDR3 sequencing of around 140 peripheral blood samples, made up of around 41 ophthalmopathy patients, roughly 75 hyperthyroidism patients and 17 progressor patients. Study-wide findings and limitations: In validation, the model predicted progression to ophthalmopathy a median of roughly 6.5 months before onset, with over 60% sensitivity and almost 75% specificity. A 13 V-J signature model separated ophthalmopathy from stable hyperthyroidism, with around 91% sensitivity and 81% to 83% specificity in cross-validation and 80%/75% in testing. Sample size was not statistically predetermined, and blinding of investigators to group allocation was not performed. Most expanded thyroid clonotypes (frequency above 0.001) were also found in blood, which suggests that blood repertoires may mirror thyroid immune responses.

Any patient with an uncontrolled infection, another autoimmune disease, pregnancy or lactation was excluded. Diagnoses were established on the basis of clinical symptoms, serum thyroxine and TRAb, thyroid ultrasound, and orbital computed tomography. Trizol reagent was used to extract total RNA, and RNA quality was then checked on an Agilent 2100 Bioanalyzer. This clonotype was counted a few times. There is no known antigen for this receptor. No base quality values were provided; no much bigger clone lies one nucleotide off. The TCR beta CDR3 regions were amplified from RNA transcripts. The TCR CDR3 was subjected to a first round of RT-PCR using the HTBI primer set and the Qiagen OneStep RT-PCR kit. Libraries were constructed in a second round of multiplex PCR, after which size selection and purification were performed. Sequencing of the libraries was done on an Illumina HiSeq2000 using paired-end 100 bp reads. Turning to the authors' computational methods: Raw data were processed with SOAPnuke, discarding reads with adapters, uncalled bases, mean Phred below 15, or no exact constant-primer or identifier match. High-quality paired reads were merged with COPE v1.2.5, and unique nucleotide sequences were defined as clonotypes. Clonotypes were aligned to IMGT TRBV, TRBD and TRBJ reference segments using MiTCR v1.1. The analysis included only V-J combinations with a frequency above 0.0001, which together covered 99% to 99.2% of the repertoires. The TCS score was defined as the ratio of F50 (clonal expansion) to E x V (chaos), calculated using BLOSUM62-based TCRdist between CDR3 peptides within each V-J. Welch's t-statistics and random forest reduced fewer than 550 V-J features to 13, which were used in a naive Bayes classifier (R e1071). Thyroid-blood repertoire similarity was quantified with the Morisita-Horn index. The public reads were reanalyzed by TCRdb: fastp trimming at Q25, MiXCR alignment, in-frame beta chains only. Rows with a matching CDR3 protein are joined into one entry that keeps the most common DNA and genes. V and J calls and clone size were set by TCRdb, not the authors. The sample table shows more than 500,000 distinct CDR3 sequences, and about half are seen once. The ten top clones hold around 20% of the sample.

V and J lose 0 bases and 7 bases, and a span of 18 bases separates them. The CDR3 holds 16 amino acids from the cysteine to the phenylalanine. The only DNA kept is the CDR3, 48 bases in frame from the first base. Based on the germline V gene (reference sequence), the CDR1 and CDR2 sequences are LNHNV and YYDKDF. The chain uses TRBV15 and TRBJ1-2, and TRBD1 may be the D gene, going by 5 matching bases. The source is an adult woman with Graves' disease, either hyperthyroidism or ophthalmopathy (not recorded which). Specimen: peripheral blood or thyroid tissue (not recorded which). The encoded CDR3 is CATSRDFGQGGGGYTF. DNA sequence: TGTGCCACCAGCAGAGATTTTGGGCAGGGTGGAGGTGGCTACACCTTC.